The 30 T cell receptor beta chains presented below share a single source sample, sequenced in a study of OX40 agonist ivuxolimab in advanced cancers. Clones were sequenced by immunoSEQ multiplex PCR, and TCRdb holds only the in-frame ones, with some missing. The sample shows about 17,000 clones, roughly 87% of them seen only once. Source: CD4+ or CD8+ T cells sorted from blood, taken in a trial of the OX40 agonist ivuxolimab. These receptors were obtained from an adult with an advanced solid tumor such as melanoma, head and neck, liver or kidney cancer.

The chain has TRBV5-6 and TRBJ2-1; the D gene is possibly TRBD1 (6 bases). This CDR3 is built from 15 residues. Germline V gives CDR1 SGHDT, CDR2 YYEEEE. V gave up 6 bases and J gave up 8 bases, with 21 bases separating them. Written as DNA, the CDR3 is TGTGCCAGCACCCCAGGGGCAGGGAATTATCATGAGCAGTTCTTC. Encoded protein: CASTPGAGNYHEQFF.

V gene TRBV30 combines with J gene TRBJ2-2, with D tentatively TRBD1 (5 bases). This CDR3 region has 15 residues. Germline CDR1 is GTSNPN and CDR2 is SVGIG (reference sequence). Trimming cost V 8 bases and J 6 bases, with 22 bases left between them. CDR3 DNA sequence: TGTGCCCGAGATGGAAGAACAGGTGAAGCCGGGGAGCTGTTTTTT. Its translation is CARDGRTGEAGELFF. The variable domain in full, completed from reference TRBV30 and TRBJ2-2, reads SQTIHQWPATLVQPVGSPLSLECTVEGTSNPNLYWYRQAAGRGLQLLFYSVGIGQISSEVPQNLSASRPQDRQFILSSKKLLLSDSGFYLCARDGRTGEAGELFFGEGSRLTVL.

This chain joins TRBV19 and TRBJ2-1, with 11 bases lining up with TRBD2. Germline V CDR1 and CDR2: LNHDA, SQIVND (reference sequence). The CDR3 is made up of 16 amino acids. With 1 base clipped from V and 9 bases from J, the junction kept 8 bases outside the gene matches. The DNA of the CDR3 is TGTGCCAGTAGTATAGTAGCGGGGGGGCTATATGGTGAGCAGTTCTTC. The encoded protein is CASSIVAGGLYGEQFF.

This chain's CDR3 is CASSLGLGNTEAFF. The DNA of the CDR3 is TGTGCCAGCAGCTTGGGTTTAGGGAACACTGAAGCTTTCTTT. This chain uses TRBV7-6 with TRBJ1-1; D unclear. The germline V and J ends were trimmed by 3 bases and 1 base, with 9 bases remaining between them. Germline V lookup: CDR1 SGHVS, CDR2 FNYEAQ. This CDR3 spans 14 amino acids.

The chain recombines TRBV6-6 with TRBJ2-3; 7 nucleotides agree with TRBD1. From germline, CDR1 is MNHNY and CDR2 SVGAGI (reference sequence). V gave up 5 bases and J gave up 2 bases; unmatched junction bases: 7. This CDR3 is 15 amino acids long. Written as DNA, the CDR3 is TGTGCCAGCAGTGGCGACAGGGAAATCACAGATACGCAGTATTTT. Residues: CASSGDREITDTQYF.

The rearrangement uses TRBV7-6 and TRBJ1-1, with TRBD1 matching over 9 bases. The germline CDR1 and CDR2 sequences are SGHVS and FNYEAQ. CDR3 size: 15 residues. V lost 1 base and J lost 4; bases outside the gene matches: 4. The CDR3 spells CASSLEATGGTEAFF. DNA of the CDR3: TGTGCCAGCAGCTTAGAGGCGACAGGGGGCACTGAAGCTTTCTTT.

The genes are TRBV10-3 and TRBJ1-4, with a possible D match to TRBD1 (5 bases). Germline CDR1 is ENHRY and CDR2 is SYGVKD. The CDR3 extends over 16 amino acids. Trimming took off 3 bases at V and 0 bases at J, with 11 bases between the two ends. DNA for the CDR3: TGTGCCATCAGTGAAGGAGGGGTCACAACTAATGAAAAACTGTTTTTT. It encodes CAISEGGVTTNEKLFF.

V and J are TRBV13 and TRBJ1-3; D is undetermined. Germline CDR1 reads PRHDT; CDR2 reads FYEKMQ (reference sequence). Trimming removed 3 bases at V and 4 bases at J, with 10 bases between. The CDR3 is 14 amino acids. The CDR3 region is CASSFGEVGNTIYF. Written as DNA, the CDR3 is TGTGCCAGCAGCTTTGGAGAGGTCGGAAACACCATATATTTT.

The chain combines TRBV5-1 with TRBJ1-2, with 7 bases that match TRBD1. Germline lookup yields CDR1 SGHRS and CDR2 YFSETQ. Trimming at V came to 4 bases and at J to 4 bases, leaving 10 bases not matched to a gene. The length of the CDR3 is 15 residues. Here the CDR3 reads CASSTTGVEGYGYTF. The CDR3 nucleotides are TGCGCCAGCAGCACAACAGGGGTTGAAGGCTATGGCTACACCTTC.

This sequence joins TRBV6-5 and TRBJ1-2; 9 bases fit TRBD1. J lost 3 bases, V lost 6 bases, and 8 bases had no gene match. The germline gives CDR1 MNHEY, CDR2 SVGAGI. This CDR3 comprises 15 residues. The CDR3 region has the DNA TGTGCCAGCAGGGACATTGACAGGGGGTACTATGGCTACACCTTC. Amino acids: CASRDIDRGYYGYTF.

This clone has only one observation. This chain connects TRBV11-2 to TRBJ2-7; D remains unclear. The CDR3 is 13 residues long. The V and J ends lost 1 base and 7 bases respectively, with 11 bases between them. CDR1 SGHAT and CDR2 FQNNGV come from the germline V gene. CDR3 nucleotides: TGTGCCAGCAGCTTAGTATGGACCGGGGAGCAGTACTTC. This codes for CASSLVWTGEQYF. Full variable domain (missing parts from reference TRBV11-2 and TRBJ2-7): EAGVAQSPRYKIIEKRQSVAFWCNPISGHATLYWYQQILGQGPKLLIQFQNNGVVDDSQLPKDRFSAERLKGVDSTLKIQPAKLEDSAVYLCASSLVWTGEQYFGPGTRLTVT.

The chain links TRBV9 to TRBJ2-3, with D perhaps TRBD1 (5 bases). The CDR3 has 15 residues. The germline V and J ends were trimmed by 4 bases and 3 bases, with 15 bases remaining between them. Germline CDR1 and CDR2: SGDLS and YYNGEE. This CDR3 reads CASSRRQWATDTQYF. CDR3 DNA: TGTGCCAGCAGCCGCCGACAGTGGGCAACAGATACGCAGTATTTT.

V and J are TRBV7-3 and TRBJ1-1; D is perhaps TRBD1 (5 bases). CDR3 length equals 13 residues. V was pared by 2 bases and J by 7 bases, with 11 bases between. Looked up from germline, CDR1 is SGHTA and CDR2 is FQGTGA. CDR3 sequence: CASSLFGTDEAFF. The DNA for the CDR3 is TGTGCCAGCAGCTTATTTGGGACGGATGAAGCTTTCTTT. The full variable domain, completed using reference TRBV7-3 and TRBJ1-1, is GAGVSQTPSNKVTEKGKYVELRCDPISGHTALYWYRQSLGQGPEFLIYFQGTGAADDSGLPNDRFFAVRPEGSVSTLKIQRTERGDSAVYLCASSLFGTDEAFFGQGTRLTVV.

In nucleotides, the CDR3 is TGCGCCAGCAGTTCCGTCGGGACGGGTAATTCACCCCTCCACTTT. It is translated as CASSSVGTGNSPLHF. This chain uses TRBV5-1 with TRBJ1-6; D is possibly TRBD1 (5 bases). CDR1 SGHRS and CDR2 YFSETQ come from the germline V gene. The V end lost 5 bases, the J end lost 6 bases, and 15 bases lay between the germline ends. This CDR3 has 15 residues.

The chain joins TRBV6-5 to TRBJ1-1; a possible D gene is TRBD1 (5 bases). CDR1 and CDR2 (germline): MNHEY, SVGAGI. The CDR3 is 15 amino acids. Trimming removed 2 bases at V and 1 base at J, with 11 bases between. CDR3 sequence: CASSYEAGGNTEAFF. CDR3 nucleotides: TGTGCCAGCAGTTACGAGGCCGGGGGGAACACTGAAGCTTTCTTT.

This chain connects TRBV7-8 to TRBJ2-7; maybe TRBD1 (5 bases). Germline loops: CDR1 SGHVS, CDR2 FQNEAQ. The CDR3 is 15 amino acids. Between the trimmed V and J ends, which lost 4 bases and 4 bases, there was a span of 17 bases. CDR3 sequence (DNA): TGTGCCAGCAGCTCAGGAAGGGGTCTAGAGTACGAGCAGTACTTC. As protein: CASSSGRGLEYEQYF.

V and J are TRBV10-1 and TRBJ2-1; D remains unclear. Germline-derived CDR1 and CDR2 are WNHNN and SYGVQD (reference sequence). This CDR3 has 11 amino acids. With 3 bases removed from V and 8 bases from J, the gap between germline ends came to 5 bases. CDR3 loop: CASSDSDEQFF. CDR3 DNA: TGCGCCAGCAGTGATTCGGATGAGCAGTTCTTC.

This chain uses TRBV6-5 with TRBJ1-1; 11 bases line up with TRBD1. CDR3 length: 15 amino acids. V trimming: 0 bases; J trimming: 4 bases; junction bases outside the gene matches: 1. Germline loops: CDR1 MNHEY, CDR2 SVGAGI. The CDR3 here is CASSYSGTGGTEAFF. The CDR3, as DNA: TGTGCCAGCAGTTACTCCGGGACAGGGGGCACTGAAGCTTTCTTT.

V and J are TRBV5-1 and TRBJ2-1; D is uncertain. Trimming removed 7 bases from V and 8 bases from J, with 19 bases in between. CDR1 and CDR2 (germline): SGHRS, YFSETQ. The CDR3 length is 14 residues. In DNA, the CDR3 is TGCGCCAGCTCCATTGGTGGCCTAGAGGATGAGCAGTTCTTC. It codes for CASSIGGLEDEQFF. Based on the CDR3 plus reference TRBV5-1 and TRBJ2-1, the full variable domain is KAGVTQTPRYLIKTRGQQVTLSCSPISGHRSVSWYQQTPGQGLQFLFEYFSETQRNKGNFPGRFSGRQFSNSRSEMNVSTLELGDSALYLCASSIGGLEDEQFFGPGTRLTVL.

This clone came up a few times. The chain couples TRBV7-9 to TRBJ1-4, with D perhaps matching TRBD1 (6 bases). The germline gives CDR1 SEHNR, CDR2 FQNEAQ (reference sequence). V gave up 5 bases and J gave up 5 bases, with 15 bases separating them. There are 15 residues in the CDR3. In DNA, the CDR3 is TGTGCCAGCAGCCCGGCAGGGGTTAACAATGAAAAACTGTTTTTT. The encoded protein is CASSPAGVNNEKLFF.

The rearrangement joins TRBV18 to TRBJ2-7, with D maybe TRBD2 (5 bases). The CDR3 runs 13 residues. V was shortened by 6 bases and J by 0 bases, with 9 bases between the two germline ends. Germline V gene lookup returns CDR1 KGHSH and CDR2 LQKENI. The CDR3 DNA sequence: TGTGCCAGCTCGCCCGGGGACTCCTACGAGCAGTACTTC. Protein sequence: CASSPGDSYEQYF.

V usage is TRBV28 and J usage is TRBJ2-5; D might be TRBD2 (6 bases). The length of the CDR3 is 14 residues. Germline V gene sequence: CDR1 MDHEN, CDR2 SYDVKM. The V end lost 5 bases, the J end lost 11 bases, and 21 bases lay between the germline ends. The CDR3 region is CASSLGGSLGEQYF. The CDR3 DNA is TGTGCCAGCAGTCTGGGAGGTAGTCTTGGAGAGCAGTACTTC. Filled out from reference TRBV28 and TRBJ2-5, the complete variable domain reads DVKVTQSSRYLVKRTGEKVFLECVQDMDHENMFWYRQDPGLGLRLIYFSYDVKMKEKGDIPEGYSVSREKKERFSLILESASTNQTSMYLCASSLGGSLGEQYFGPGTRLLVL.

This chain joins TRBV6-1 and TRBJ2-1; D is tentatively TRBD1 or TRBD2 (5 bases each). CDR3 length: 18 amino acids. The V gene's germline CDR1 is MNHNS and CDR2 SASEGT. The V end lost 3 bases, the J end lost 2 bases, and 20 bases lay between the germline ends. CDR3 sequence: CASSEGPPGSWAYNEQFF. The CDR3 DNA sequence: TGTGCCAGCAGTGAGGGACCCCCGGGTTCCTGGGCCTACAATGAGCAGTTCTTC.

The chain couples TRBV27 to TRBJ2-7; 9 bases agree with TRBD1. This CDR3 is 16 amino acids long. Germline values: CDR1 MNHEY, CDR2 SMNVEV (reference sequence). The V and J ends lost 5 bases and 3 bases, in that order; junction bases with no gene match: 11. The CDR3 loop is CASSTQAPGQGYEQYF. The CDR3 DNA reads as TGTGCCAGCAGTACCCAGGCGCCGGGACAGGGCTACGAGCAGTACTTC.

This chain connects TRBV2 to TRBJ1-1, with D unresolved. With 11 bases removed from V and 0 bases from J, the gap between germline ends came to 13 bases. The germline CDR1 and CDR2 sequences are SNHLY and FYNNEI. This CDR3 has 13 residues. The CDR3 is CAGPGVVNTEAFF. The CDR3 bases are TGTGCCGGGCCTGGCGTAGTGAACACTGAAGCTTTCTTT.

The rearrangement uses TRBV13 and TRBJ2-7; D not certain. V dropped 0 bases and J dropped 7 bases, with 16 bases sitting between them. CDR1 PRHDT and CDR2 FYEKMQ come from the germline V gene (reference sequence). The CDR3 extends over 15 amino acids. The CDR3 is CASSLGGSPPGEQYF. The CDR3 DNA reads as TGTGCCAGCAGCTTAGGGGGATCCCCTCCTGGGGAGCAGTACTTC.

Written as DNA, the CDR3 is TGTGCCAGCAACCAATTCGGGGACAGCTACGAGCAGTACTTC. It encodes CASNQFGDSYEQYF. The chain has TRBV6-1 and TRBJ2-7; 7 bases agree with TRBD1. Germline V gene sequence: CDR1 MNHNS, CDR2 SASEGT. Trimming took 7 bases from V and 3 from J; bases not matched to a gene: 9. The CDR3 sequence is 14 residues long.

The chain's CDR3 is CASSNPAGTSGGAPWDTQYF. CDR3 DNA: TGTGCCAGCAGCAACCCCGCCGGGACTAGCGGGGGGGCCCCCTGGGATACGCAGTATTTT. This chain joins TRBV9 and TRBJ2-3; 16 bases match TRBD2. CDR3 size: 20 residues. J lost 6 bases, V lost 4 bases, and 17 bases had no gene match. Germline-derived CDR1 and CDR2 are SGDLS and YYNGEE.

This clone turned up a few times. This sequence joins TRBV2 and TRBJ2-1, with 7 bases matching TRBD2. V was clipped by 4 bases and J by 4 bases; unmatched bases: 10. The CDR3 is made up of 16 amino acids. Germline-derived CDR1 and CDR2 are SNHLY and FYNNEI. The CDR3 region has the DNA TGTGCCAGCAGTGGGGTACAGCGGGGTTGGTACAATGAGCAGTTCTTC. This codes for CASSGVQRGWYNEQFF.

CDR3 in amino acids: CASSLGGQGTNTEAFF. CDR3 sequence (DNA): TGCGCCAGCAGCTTGGGGGGACAGGGCACGAACACTGAAGCTTTCTTT. The chain couples TRBV5-1 to TRBJ1-1; 9 bases are a match to TRBD1. This CDR3 contains 16 residues. CDR1 and CDR2 (germline): SGHRS, YFSETQ. Trimming at V came to 0 bases and at J to 1 base, leaving 4 bases not matched to a gene.